The 2 T cell receptor beta chains listed next were all sequenced from one sample in a study of cytomegalovirus exposure and HLA in healthy donors. The data were produced by immunoSEQ multiplex PCR, yet TCRdb's version contains in-frame clones alone and is incomplete. The sample lists around 100,000 clones; about 95% were seen once. Sequencing was done on a sample of PBMCs. These receptors were obtained from a woman aged 18-29 years in good health and CMV-seronegative.

V and J are TRBV27 and TRBJ2-5; possibly TRBD2 for D (6 bases). V was clipped by 7 bases and J by 0 bases, with 9 bases between them. Germline CDR1 reads MNHEY; CDR2 reads SMNVEV (reference sequence). The CDR3 totals 13 residues. The CDR3 nucleotides are TGTGCCAGCAAAAGCGGGTACCAAGAGACCCAGTACTTC. This sequence encodes CASKSGYQETQYF.

V gene TRBV5-1 combines with J gene TRBJ2-7; TRBD1 might be the D (5 bases). CDR3 length: 14 amino acids. Per the germline V gene, CDR1 is SGHRS and CDR2 is YFSETQ. With 1 base removed from V and 3 bases from J, the gap between germline ends came to 11 bases. The CDR3 nucleotides are TGCGCCAGCAGCTTGCAGGGCGCCTACTACGAGCAGTACTTC. This gives the protein CASSLQGAYYEQYF.